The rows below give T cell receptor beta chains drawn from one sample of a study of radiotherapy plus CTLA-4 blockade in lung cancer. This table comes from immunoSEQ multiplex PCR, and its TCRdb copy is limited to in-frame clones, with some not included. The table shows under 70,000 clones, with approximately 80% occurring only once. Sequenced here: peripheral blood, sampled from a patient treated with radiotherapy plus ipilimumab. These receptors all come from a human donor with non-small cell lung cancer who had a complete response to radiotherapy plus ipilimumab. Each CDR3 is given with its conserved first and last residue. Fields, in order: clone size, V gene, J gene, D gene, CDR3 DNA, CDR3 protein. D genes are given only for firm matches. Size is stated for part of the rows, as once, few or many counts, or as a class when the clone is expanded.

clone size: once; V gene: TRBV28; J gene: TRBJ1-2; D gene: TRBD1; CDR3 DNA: TGTGCCAGCAGTTTGCAACAGGGGCGACTTTATGGCTACACCTTC; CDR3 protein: CASSLQQGRLYGYTF
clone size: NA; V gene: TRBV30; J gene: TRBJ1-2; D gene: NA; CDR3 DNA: TGTGCCTGGCTACCCCGGGACGGCTTTTTCTATGGCTACACCTTC; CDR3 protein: CAWLPRDGFFYGYTF
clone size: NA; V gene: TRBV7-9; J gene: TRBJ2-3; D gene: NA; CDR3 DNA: TGTGCCAGCAGCTTGTCGTCAGATACGCAGTATTTT; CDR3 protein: CASSLSSDTQYF
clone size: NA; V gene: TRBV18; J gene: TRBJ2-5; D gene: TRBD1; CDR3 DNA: TGTGCCAGCTCACCACCCGGCAGGGGGCGTGAGACCCAGTACTTC; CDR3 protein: CASSPPGRGRETQYF
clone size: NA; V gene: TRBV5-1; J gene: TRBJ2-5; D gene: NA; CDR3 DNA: TGCGCCAGCTCGTACCAAGAGACCCAGTACTTC; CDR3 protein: CASSYQETQYF
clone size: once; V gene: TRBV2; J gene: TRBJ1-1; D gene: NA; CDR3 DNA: TGTGCCAGCAGTAGGATGAACACTGAAGCTTTCTTT; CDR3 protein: CASSRMNTEAFF
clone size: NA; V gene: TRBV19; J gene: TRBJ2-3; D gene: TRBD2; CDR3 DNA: TGTGCCAGTAGTATAGATCTGGGACTAGGAGGACGAGATACGCAGTATTTT; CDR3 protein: CASSIDLGLGGRDTQYF
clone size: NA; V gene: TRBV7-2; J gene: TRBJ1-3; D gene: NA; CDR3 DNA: TGTGCCAGCAGCTCCTGGGACGTTGATGGAAACACCATATATTTT; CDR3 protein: CASSSWDVDGNTIYF
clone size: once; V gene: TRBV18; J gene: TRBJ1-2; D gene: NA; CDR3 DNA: TGTGCCAGCTCACGCGAGGGGACGCCTAACTATGGCTACACCTTC; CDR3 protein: CASSREGTPNYGYTF
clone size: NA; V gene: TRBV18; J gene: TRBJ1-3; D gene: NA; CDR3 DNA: TGTGCCAGCTCACCATCAGGGAACGGAAACACCATATATTTT; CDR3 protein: CASSPSGNGNTIYF
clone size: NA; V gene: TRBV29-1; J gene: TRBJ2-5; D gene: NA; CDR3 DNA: TGCAGCGTTGAAGATCCGGGGGCTACAGGAAACCAAGAGACCCAGTACTTC; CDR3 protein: CSVEDPGATGNQETQYF
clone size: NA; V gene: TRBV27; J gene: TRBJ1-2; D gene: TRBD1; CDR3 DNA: TGTGCCAGCAGTTTTGCAGGGGGTCCCTATGGCTACACCTTC; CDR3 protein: CASSFAGGPYGYTF
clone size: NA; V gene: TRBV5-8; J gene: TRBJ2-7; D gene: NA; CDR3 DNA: TGTGCCAGCAGCCTGAGAGGAGGATTTGACGAGCAGTACTTC; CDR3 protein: CASSLRGGFDEQYF
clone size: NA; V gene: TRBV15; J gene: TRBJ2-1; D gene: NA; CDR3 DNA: TGTGCCACCAGCAGTCTCAGAAGCTCCTACAATGAGCAGTTCTTC; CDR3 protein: CATSSLRSSYNEQFF
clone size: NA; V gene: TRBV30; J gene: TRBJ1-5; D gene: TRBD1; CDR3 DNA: TGTGCCTGGAGTGTGCTTGGGACAGGCAATCAGCCCCAGCATTTT; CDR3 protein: CAWSVLGTGNQPQHF
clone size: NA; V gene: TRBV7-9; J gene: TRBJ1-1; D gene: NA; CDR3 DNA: TGTGCCAGCAGCTTTTCGAACGCTGAAGCTTTCTTT; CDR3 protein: CASSFSNAEAFF
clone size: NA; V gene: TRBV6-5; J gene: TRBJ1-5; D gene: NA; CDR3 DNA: TGTGCCAGCAGTTACTCCGAATTTAGCAATCAGCCCCAGCATTTT; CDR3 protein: CASSYSEFSNQPQHF
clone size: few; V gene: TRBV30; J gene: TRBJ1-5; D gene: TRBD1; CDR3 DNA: TGTGCCTGGAGGACCGCAGGGGGTAGCAATCAGCCCCAGCATTTT; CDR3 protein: CAWRTAGGSNQPQHF
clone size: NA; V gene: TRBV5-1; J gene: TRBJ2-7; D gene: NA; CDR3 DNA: TGCGCCAGCAGCTTCGAGTTCCTGGACGAGAGCGGAGAGCAGTACTTC; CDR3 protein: CASSFEFLDESGEQYF
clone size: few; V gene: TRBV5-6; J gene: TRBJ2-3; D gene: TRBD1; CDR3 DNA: TGTGCCAGCAGCTTAAAACAGGGGATCACAGATACGCAGTATTTT; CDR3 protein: CASSLKQGITDTQYF
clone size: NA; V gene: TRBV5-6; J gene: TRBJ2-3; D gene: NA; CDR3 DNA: TGTGCCAGCAGCCGGGAAGTTTGGGATACGCAGTATTTT; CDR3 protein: CASSREVWDTQYF
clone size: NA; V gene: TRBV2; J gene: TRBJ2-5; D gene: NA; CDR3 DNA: TGTGCCAGCAGTGGAAGTGGTTGGACGTCCCAAGAGACCCAGTACTTC; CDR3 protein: CASSGSGWTSQETQYF
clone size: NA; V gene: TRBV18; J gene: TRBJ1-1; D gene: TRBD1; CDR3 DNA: TGTGCCAGCTCACCAGGACAGGTATTGACTGAAGCTTTCTTT; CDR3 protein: CASSPGQVLTEAFF
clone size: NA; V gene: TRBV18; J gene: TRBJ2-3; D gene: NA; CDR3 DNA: TGTGCCAGCTCTATCGGGAGAGGTTCAGATACGCAGTATTTT; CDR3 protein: CASSIGRGSDTQYF
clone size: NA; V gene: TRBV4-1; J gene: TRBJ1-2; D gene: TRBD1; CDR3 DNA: TGCGCCAGCAGCCCTCGGACAGGGGGAAACTATGGCTACACCTTC; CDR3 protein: CASSPRTGGNYGYTF
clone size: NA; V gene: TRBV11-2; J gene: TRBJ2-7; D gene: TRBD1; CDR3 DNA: TGTGCCAGCAGCTTATTGTCAGGGGGCAGCTACGAGCAGTACTTC; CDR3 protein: CASSLLSGGSYEQYF
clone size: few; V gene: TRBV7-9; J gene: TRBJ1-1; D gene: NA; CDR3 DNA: TGTGCCAGCAGCTTACAGGGAGGCACTGAAGCTTTCTTT; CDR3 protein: CASSLQGGTEAFF
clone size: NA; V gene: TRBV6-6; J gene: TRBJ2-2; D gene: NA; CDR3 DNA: TGTGCCAGCAGTTACTGGGACACACCGAACACCGGGGAGCTGTTTTTT; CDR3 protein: CASSYWDTPNTGELFF
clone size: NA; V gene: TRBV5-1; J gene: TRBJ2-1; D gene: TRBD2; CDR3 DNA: TGCGCCAGCAGCTTGGTGGTCGGGAGGGCAGGGTACAATGAGCAGTTCTTC; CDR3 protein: CASSLVVGRAGYNEQFF
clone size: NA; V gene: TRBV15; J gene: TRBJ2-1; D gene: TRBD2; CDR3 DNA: TGTGCCACCAGCAGAGGCGGGAGTGATAACAATGAGCAGTTCTTC; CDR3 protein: CATSRGGSDNNEQFF
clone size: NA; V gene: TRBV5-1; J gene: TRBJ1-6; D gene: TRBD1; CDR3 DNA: TGCGCCAGCATAAGGAGGGGGCTACGTTCACCCCTCCACTTT; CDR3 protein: CASIRRGLRSPLHF
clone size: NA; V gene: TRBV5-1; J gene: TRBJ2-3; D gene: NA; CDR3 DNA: TGCGCCAGCAGCTTGGGGACAGCGAGCACAGATACGCAGTATTTT; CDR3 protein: CASSLGTASTDTQYF
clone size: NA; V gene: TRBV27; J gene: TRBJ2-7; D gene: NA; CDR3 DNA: TGTGCCAGCGGAGGGGGCGGCACCGTCTACGAGCAGTACTTC; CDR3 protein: CASGGGGTVYEQYF
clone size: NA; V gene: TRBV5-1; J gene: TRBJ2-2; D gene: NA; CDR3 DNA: TGCGCCAGTGAGGCCGCGAACACCGGGGAGCTGTTTTTT; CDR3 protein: CASEAANTGELFF
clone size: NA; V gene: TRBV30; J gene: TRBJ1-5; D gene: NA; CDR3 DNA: TGTGCCTGGAGCGGAGCGCAGGGGCGCAATCAGCCCCAGCATTTT; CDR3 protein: CAWSGAQGRNQPQHF
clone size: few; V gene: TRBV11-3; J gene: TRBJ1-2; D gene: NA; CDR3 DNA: TGTGCCAGCAGCCCAAATAGGGGCAGGCGGGACTATGGCTACACCTTC; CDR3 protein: CASSPNRGRRDYGYTF
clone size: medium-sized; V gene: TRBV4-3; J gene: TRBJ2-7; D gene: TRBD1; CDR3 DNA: TGCGCCAGCAGCCAAGGGACAGGGATGAACGAGCAGTACTTC; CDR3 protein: CASSQGTGMNEQYF
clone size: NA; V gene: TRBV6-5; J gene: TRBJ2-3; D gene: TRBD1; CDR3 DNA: TGTGCCAGCAGTTCCGGGACAGGGGCAGATACGCAGTATTTT; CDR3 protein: CASSSGTGADTQYF
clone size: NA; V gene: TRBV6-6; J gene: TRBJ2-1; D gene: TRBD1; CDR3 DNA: TGTGCCAGCAGTCCCCCCGGGACAGCCTACAATGAGCAGTTCTTC; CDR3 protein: CASSPPGTAYNEQFF
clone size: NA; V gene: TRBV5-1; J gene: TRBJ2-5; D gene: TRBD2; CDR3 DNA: TGCGCCAGCAGTTTAAGACTAGCGGGCCAAGAGACCCAGTACTTC; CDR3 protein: CASSLRLAGQETQYF
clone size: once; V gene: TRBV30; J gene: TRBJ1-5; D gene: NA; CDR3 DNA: TGTGCCTGGAGTACAGGGCAGGTCAATCAGCCCCAGCATTTT; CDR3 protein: CAWSTGQVNQPQHF
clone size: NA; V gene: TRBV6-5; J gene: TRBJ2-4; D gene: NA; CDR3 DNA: TGTGCCAGCAGTAGGGGGTTACTTAAAAACATTCAGTACTTC; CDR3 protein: CASSRGLLKNIQYF
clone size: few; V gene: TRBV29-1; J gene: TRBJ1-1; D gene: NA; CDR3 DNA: TGCAGCGTTGAAGATGGAGGGCTGAACACTGAAGCTTTCTTT; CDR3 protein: CSVEDGGLNTEAFF
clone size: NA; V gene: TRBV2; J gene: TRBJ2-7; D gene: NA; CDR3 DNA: TGTGCCAGCAAAGTAGGGGGGAAGTCCTACGAGCAGTACTTC; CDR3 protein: CASKVGGKSYEQYF
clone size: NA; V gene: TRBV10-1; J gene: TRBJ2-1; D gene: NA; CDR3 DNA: TGCGCCAGCAGTGAGTCGATAGGGAATGGCTACAATGAGCAGTTCTTC; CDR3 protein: CASSESIGNGYNEQFF
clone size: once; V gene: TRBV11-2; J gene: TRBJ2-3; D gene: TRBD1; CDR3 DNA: TGTGCCAGCAGCTTAGGGGACAGGGCAAGGCGAGATACGCAGTATTTT; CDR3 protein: CASSLGDRARRDTQYF
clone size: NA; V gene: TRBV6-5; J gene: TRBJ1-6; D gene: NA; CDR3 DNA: TGTGCCAGCAGTTATGGGGGGTGGTCAACAGATTCACCCCTCCACTTT; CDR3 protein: CASSYGGWSTDSPLHF
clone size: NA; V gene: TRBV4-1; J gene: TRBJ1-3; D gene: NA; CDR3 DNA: TGCGCCAGCAGCCAAGTGTCCGGTGGAAACACCATATATTTT; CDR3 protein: CASSQVSGGNTIYF
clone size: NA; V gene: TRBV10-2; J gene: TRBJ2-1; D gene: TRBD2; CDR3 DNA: TGCGCCAGCAAAGGACTAGCGGGAGATAATGAGCAGTTCTTC; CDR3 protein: CASKGLAGDNEQFF
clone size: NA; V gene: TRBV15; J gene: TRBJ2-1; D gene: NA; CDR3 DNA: TGTGCCACCAGCCGATTCGGGGTAACTTCCTCCCTTTACAATGAGCAGTTCTTC; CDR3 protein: CATSRFGVTSSLYNEQFF
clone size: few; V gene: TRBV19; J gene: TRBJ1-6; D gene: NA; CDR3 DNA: TGTGCCAGTAGTATAGCAAACACTTCACCCCTCCACTTT; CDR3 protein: CASSIANTSPLHF
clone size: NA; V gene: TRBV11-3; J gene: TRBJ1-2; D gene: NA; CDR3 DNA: TGTGCCAGCAGCTTAGAACAGTACTATGGCTACACCTTC; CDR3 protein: CASSLEQYYGYTF
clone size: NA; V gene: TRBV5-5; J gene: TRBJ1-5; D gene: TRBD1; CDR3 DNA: TGTGCCAGCAGCTTTTGGGACAGCCTAAATCAGCCCCAGCATTTT; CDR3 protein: CASSFWDSLNQPQHF